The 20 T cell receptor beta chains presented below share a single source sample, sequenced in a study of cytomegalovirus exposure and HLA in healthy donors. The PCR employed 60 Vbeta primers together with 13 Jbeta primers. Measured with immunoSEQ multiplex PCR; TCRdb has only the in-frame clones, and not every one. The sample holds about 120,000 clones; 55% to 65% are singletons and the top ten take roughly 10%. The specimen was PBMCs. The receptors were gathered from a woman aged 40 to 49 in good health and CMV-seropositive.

The CDR3 reads CASSVGQVSYEQYF. For the CDR3, the DNA is TGTGCCAGCAGCGTTGGACAGGTGTCCTACGAGCAGTACTTC. The chain employs TRBV5-6 and TRBJ2-7, with 7 bases matching TRBD1. The ends lost 4 bases at V and 1 base at J; junction bases unmatched: 5. Germline CDR1 is SGHDT and CDR2 is YYEEEE. There are 14 residues in the CDR3.

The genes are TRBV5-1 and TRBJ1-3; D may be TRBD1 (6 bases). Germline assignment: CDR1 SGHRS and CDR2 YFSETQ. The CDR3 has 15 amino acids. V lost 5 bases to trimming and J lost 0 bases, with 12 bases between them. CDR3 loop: CASRDTGYSGNTIYF. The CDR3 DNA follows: TGCGCCAGCAGGGATACAGGGTACTCTGGAAACACCATATATTTT.

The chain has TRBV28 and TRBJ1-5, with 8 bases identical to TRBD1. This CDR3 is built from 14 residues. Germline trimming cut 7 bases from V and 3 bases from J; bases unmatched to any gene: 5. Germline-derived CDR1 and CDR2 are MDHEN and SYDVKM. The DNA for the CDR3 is TGTGCCAGCAAAACAGGGGGAAACAATCAGCCCCAGCATTTT. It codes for CASKTGGNNQPQHF.

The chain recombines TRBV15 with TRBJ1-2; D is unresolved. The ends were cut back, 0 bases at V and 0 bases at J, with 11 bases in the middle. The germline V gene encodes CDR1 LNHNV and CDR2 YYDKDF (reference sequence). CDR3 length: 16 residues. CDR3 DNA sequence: TGTGCCACCAGCAGAGATACGGTGGTAGCTAACTATGGCTACACCTTC. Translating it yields CATSRDTVVANYGYTF.

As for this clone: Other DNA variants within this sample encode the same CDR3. The chain's CDR3 is CASSAAGYEQYF. CDR3 bases: TGTGCCAGCAGCGCCGCAGGGTACGAGCAGTACTTC. The chain recombines TRBV9 with TRBJ2-7; possible D gene TRBD1, 5 bases. The germline V gene has CDR1 SGDLS and CDR2 YYNGEE. The V and J ends lost 3 bases and 4 bases respectively, with 8 bases between them. CDR3 length: 12 residues. Filled out from reference TRBV9 and TRBJ2-7, the complete variable domain reads DSGVTQTPKHLITATGQRVTLRCSPRSGDLSVYWYQQSLDQGLQFLIQYYNGEERAKGNILERFSAQQFPDLHSELNLSSLELGDSALYFCASSAAGYEQYFGPGTRLTVT.

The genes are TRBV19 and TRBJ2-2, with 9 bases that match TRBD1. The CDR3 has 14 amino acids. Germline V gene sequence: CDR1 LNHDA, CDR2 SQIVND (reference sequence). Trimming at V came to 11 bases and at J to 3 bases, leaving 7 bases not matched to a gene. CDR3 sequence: CAGRQGVYTGELFF. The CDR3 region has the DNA TGTGCCGGGCGACAGGGGGTATACACCGGGGAGCTGTTTTTT.

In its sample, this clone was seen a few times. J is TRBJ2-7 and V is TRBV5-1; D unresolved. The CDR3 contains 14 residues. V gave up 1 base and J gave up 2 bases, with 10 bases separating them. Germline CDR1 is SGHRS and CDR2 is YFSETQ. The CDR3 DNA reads TGCGCCAGCAGCTTGCTGGGCACGCCCTACGAGCAGTACTTC. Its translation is CASSLLGTPYEQYF.

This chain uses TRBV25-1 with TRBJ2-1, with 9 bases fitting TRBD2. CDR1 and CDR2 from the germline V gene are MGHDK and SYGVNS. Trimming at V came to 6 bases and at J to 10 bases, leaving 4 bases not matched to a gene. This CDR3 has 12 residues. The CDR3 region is CASRTSGREQFF. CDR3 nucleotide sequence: TGTGCCAGCAGGACTAGCGGACGAGAGCAGTTCTTC.

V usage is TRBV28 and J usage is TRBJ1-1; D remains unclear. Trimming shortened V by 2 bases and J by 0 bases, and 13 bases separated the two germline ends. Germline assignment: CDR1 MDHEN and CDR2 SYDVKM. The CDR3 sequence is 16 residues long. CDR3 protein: CASSLPRVALNTEAFF. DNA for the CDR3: TGTGCCAGCAGTTTACCGCGAGTAGCCTTGAACACTGAAGCTTTCTTT.

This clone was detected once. Here the CDR3 DNA reads TGTGCCATCTCCCTAGCGGGAGGGTCCCGGGATACGCAGTATTTT. Protein product: CAISLAGGSRDTQYF. This chain connects TRBV10-3 to TRBJ2-3; the match to TRBD2 covers 12 bases. V shed 8 bases, J shed 6 bases, and the junction held 9 bases outside the gene matches. CDR3 length equals 15 residues. CDR1 ENHRY and CDR2 SYGVKD come from the germline V gene.

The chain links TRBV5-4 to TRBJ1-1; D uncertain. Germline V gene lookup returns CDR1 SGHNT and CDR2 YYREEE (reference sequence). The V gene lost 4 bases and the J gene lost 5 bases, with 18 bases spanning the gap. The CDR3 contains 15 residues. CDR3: CASSTTSSGLTEAFF. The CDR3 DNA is TGTGCCAGCAGCACCACCTCCAGTGGGCTGACTGAAGCTTTCTTT. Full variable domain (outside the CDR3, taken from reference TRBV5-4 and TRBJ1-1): ETGVTQSPTHLIKTRGQQVTLRCSSQSGHNTVSWYQQALGQGPQFIFQYYREEENGRGNFPPRFSGLQFPNYSSELNVNALELDDSALYLCASSTTSSGLTEAFFGQGTRLTVV.

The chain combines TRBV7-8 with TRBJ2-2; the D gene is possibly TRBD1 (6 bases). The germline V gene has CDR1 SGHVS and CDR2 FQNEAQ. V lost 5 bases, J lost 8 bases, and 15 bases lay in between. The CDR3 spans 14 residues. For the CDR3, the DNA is TGTGCCAGCAGCCCAGGGCCAGGGGATGGGGAGCTGTTTTTT. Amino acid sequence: CASSPGPGDGELFF.

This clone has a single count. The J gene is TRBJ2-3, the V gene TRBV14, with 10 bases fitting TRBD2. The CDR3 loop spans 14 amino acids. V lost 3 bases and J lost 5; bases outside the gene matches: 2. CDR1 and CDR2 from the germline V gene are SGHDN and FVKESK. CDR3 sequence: CASSHPSGRDTQYF. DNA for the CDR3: TGTGCCAGCAGCCATCCTAGCGGGAGAGATACGCAGTATTTT.

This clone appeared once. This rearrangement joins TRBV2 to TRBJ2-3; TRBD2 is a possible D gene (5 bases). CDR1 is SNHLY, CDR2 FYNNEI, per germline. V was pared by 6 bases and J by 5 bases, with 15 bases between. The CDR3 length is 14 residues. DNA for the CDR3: TGTGCCAGCAGGCCGGACTCCTTCGGAGATACGCAGTATTTT. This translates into CASRPDSFGDTQYF.

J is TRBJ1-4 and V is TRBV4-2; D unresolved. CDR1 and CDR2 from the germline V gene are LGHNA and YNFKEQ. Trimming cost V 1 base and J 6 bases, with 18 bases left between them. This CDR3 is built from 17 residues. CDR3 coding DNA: TGTGCCAGCAGCCAAGCGGTTAAGGGAGGTTCTGATGAAAAACTGTTTTTT. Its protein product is CASSQAVKGGSDEKLFF.

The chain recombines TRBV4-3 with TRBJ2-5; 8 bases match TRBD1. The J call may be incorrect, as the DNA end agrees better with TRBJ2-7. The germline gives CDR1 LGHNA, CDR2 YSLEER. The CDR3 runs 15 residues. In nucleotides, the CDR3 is TGCGCCAGCAGCCAATATGACAGGGGAATCTACGAGCAGTACTTC. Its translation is CASSQYDRGIYEQYF.

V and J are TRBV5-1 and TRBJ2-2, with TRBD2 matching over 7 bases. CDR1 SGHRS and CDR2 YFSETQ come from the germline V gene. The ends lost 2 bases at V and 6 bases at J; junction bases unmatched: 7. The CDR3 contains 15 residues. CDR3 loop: CASSLDYAGAGELFF. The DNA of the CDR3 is TGCGCCAGCAGCTTAGACTATGCGGGAGCCGGGGAGCTGTTTTTT.

The chain's CDR3 is CASSQGTGDPGYEQYF. In nucleotides, the CDR3 is TGCGCCAGCAGCCAAGGGACAGGCGACCCTGGGTACGAGCAGTACTTC. The rearrangement joins TRBV4-3 to TRBJ2-7, with 7 bases aligning to TRBD1. The CDR3 has 16 amino acids. The V gene's germline CDR1 is LGHNA and CDR2 YSLEER. The V segment lost 1 base and the J segment 4 bases; nucleotides outside the gene matches: 10.

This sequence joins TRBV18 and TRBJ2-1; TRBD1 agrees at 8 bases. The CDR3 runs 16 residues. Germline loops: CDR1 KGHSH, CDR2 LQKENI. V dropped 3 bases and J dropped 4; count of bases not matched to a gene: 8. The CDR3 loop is CASSPEPGQEYNEQFF. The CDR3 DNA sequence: TGTGCCAGCTCACCTGAACCGGGACAGGAGTACAATGAGCAGTTCTTC.

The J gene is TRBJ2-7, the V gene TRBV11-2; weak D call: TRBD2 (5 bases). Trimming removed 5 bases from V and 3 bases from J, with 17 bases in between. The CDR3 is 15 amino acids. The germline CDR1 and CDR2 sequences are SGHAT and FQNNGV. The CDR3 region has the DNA TGTGCCAGCAGCGCCCCCCGCGGAGGCGGCTACGAGCAGTACTTC. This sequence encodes CASSAPRGGGYEQYF.